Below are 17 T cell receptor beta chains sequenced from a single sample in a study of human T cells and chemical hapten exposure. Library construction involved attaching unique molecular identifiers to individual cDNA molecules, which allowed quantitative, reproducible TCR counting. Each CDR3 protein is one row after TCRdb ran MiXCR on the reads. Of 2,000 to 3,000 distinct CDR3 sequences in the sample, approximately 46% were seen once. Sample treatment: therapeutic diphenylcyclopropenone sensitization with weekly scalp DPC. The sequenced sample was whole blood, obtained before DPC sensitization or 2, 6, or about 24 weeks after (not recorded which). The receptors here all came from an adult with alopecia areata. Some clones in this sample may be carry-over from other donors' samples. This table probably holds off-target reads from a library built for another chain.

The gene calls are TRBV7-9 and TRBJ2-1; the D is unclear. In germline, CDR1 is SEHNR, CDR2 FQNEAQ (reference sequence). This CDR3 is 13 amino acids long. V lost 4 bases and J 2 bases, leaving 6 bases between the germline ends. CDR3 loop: CASSSRTYNEQFF. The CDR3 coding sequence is TGTGCCAGCAGCTCCCGGACCTACAATGAGCAGTTCTTC.

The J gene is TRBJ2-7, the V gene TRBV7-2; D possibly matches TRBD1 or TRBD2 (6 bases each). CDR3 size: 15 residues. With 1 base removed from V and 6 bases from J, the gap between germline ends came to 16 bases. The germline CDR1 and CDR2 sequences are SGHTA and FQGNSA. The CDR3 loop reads CASSLEFGRGGEQYF. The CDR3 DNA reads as TGTGCCAGCAGCTTAGAATTCGGCAGGGGAGGCGAGCAGTACTTC.

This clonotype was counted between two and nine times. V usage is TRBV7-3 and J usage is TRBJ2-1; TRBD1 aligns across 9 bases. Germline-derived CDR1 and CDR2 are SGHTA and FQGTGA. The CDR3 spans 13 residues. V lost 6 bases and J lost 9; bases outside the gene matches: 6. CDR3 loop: CASRVTGGGEQFF. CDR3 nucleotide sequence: TGTGCCAGCAGGGTCACAGGGGGCGGTGAGCAGTTCTTC. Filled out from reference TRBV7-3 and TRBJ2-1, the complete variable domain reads GAGVSQTPSNKVTEKGKYVELRCDPISGHTALYWYRQSLGQGPEFLIYFQGTGAADDSGLPNDRFFAVRPEGSVSTLKIQRTERGDSAVYLCASRVTGGGEQFFGPGTRLTVL.

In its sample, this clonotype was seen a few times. The CDR3: CASSLGTRTDYEQYF. CDR3 DNA: TGTGCCAGCAGCTTGGGGACTAGAACCGACTACGAGCAGTACTTC. The chain is built from TRBV5-6 and TRBJ2-7, with 7 positions matching TRBD2. Per the germline V gene, CDR1 is SGHDT and CDR2 is YYEEEE. V lost 0 bases and J lost 3; bases outside the gene matches: 6. The CDR3 loop spans 15 amino acids.

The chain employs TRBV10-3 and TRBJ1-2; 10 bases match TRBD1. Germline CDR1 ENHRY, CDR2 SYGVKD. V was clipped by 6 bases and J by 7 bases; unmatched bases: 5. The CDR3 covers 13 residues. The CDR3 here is CAISPGQGTGYTF. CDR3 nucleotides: TGTGCCATCAGCCCGGGACAGGGGACTGGCTACACCTTC.

This CDR3 is CSAPRLSGRADTQYF. The DNA of the CDR3 is TGCAGTGCCCCAAGGCTTAGCGGGAGGGCCGATACGCAGTATTTT. The chain is built from TRBV20-1 and TRBJ2-3; 11 nucleotides line up with TRBD2. Germline V gene lookup returns CDR1 DFQATT and CDR2 SNEGSKA (reference sequence). This CDR3 comprises 15 residues. The ends lost 6 bases at V and 6 bases at J; junction bases unmatched: 11.

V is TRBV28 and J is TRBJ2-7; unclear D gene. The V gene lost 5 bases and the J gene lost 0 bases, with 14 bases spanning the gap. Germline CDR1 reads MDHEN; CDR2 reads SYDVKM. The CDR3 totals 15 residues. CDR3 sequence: CASSVPTPLSYEQYF. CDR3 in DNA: TGTGCCAGCAGTGTACCGACACCCCTCTCCTACGAGCAGTACTTC.

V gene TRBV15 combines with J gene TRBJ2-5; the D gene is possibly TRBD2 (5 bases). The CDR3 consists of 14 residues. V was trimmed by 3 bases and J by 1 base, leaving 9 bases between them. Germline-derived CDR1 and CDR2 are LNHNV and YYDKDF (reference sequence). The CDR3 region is CATSRGRGQETQYF. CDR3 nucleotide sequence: TGTGCCACCAGCAGGGGGAGAGGCCAAGAGACCCAGTACTTC.

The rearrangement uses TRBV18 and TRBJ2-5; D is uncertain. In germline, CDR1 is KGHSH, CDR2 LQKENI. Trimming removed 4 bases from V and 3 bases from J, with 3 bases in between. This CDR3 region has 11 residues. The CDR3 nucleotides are TGTGCCAGCTCACAAGAAGAGACCCAGTACTTC. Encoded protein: CASSQEETQYF.

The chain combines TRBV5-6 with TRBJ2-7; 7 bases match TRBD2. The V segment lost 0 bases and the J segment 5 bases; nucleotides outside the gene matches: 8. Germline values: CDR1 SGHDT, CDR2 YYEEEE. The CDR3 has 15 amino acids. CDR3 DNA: TGTGCCAGCAGCTTGGTTGGCAGGGAGGGAAACGAGCAGTACTTC. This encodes CASSLVGREGNEQYF.

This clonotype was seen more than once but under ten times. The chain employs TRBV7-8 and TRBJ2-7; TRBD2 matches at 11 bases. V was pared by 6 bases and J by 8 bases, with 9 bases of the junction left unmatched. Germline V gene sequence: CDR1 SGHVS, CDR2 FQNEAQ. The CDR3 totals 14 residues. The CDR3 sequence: CASRTGTSGLKQYF. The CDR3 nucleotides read TGTGCCAGCAGGACCGGGACTAGCGGTCTCAAGCAGTACTTC. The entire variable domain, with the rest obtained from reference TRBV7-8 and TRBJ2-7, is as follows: GAGVSQSPRYKVAKRGQDVALRCDPISGHVSLFWYQQALGQGPEFLTYFQNEAQLDKSGLPSDRFFAERPEGSVSTLKIQRTQQEDSAVYLCASRTGTSGLKQYFGPGTRLTVT.

CDR3 sequence: CASSLPLGGSDTQYF. DNA of the CDR3: TGCGCCAGCAGCTTGCCGCTAGGGGGATCAGATACGCAGTATTTT. The chain employs TRBV5-1 and TRBJ2-3; D possibly corresponds to TRBD1 (6 bases). CDR1 is SGHRS, CDR2 YFSETQ, per germline. Trimming pared 1 base from V and 4 bases from J, leaving 13 bases between. This CDR3 comprises 15 residues.

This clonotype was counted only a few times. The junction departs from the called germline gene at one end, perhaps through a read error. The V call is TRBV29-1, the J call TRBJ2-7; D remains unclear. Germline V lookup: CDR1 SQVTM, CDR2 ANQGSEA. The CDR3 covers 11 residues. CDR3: CSVADFYEQYF. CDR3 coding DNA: TGCAGTGTTGCTGACTTCTACGAGCAGTACTTC.

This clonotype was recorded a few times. The CDR3 sequence: CSAREIAGGTDTQYF. The CDR3 region has the DNA TGCAGTGCTAGAGAGATTGCGGGAGGCACAGATACGCAGTATTTT. This chain connects TRBV20-1 to TRBJ2-3; 7 bases are a match to TRBD2. J was trimmed by 1 base and V by 0 bases; bases with no gene match: 4. The germline V gene has CDR1 DFQATT and CDR2 SNEGSKA (reference sequence). This CDR3 is built from 15 residues.

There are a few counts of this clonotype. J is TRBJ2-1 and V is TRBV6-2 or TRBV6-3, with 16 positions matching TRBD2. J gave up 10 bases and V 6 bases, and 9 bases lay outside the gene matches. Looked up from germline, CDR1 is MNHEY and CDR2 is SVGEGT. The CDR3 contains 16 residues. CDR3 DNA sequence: TGTGCCAGCAGCCGCATGGGACTAGCGGGAGGGGGAGAGCAGTTCTTC. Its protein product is CASSRMGLAGGGEQFF.

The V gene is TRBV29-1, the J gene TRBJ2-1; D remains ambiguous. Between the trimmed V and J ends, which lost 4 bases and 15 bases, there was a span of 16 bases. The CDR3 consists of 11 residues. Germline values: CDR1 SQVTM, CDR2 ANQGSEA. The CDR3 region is CSVGGPFGGFF. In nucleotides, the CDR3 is TGCAGCGTTGGTGGGCCGTTTGGTGGGTTCTTC.

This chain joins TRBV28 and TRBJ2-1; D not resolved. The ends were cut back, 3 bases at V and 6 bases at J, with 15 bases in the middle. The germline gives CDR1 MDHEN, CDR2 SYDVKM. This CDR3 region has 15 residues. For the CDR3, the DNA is TGTGCCAGCAGTTTCTATCAATCTATTTCCAATGAGCAGTTCTTC. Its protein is CASSFYQSISNEQFF.